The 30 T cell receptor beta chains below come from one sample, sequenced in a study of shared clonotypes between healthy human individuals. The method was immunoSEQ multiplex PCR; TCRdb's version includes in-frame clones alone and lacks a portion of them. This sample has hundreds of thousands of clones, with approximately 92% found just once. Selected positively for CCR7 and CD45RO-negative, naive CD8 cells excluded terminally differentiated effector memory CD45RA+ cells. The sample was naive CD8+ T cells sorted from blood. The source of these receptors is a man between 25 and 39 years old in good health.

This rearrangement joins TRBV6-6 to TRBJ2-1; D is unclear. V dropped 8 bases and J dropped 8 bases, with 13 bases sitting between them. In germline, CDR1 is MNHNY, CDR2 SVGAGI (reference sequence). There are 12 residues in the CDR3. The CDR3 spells CASAVVMDEQFF. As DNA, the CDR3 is TGTGCCAGCGCCGTAGTAATGGATGAGCAGTTCTTC.

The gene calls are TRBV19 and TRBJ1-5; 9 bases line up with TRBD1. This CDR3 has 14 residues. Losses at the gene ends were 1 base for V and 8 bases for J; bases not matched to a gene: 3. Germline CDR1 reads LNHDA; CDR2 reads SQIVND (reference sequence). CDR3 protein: CASSIAQGAEPQHF. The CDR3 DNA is TGTGCCAGTAGTATAGCACAGGGGGCCGAGCCCCAGCATTTT. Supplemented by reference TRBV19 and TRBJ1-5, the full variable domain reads DGGITQSPKYLFRKEGQNVTLSCEQNLNHDAMYWYRQDPGQGLRLIYYSQIVNDFQKGDIAEGYSVSREKKESFPLTVTSAQKNPTAFYLCASSIAQGAEPQHFGDGTRLSIL.

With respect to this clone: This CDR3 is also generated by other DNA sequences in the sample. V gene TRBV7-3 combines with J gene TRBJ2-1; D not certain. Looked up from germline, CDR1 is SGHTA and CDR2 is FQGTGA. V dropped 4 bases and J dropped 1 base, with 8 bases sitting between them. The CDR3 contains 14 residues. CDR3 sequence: CASSSGGSYNEQFF. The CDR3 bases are TGTGCCAGCAGCTCCGGTGGGTCCTACAATGAGCAGTTCTTC.

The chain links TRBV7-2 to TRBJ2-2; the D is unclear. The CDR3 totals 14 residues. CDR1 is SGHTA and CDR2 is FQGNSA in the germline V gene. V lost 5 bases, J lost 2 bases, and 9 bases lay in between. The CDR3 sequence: CASSDGPNTGELFF. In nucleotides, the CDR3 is TGTGCCAGCAGCGACGGACCAAACACCGGGGAGCTGTTTTTT. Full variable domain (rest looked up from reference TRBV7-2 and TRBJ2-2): GAGVSQSPSNKVTEKGKDVELRCDPISGHTALYWYRQSLGQGLEFLIYFQGNSAPDKSGLPSDRFSAERTGGSVSTLTIQRTQQEDSAVYLCASSDGPNTGELFFGEGSRLTVL.

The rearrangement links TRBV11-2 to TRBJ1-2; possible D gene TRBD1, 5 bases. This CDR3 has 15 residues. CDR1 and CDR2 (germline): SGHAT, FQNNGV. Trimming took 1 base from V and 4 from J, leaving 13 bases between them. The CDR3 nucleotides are TGTGCCAGCAGCTTAGTCCCAGACAGTATCTATGGCTACACCTTC. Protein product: CASSLVPDSIYGYTF.

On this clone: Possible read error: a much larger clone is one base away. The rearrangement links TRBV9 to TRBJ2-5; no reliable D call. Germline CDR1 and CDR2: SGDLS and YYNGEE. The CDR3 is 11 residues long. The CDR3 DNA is TGTGCCAGCAGCTCCCAAGGGACCCAGTACTTC. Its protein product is CASSSQGTQYF.

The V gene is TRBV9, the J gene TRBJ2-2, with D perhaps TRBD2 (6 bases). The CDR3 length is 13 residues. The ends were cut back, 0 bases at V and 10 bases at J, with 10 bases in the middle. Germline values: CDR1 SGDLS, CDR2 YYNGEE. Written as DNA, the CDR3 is TGTGCCAGCAGCGTAGGGGGGGATACGGAGCTGTTTTTT. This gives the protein CASSVGGDTELFF.

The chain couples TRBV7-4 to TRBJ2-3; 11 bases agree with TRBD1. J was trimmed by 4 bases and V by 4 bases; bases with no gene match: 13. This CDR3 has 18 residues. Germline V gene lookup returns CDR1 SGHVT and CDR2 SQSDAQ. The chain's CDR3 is CASSSPQPGQGVADTQYF. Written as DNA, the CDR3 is TGTGCCAGCAGCTCACCCCAACCGGGACAGGGGGTGGCAGATACGCAGTATTTT.

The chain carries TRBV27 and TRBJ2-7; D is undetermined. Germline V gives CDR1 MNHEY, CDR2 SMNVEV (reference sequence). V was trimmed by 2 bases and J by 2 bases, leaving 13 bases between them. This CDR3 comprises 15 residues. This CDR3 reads CASSLALFGTYEQYF. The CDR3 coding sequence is TGTGCCAGCAGTTTAGCACTGTTCGGAACCTACGAGCAGTACTTC.

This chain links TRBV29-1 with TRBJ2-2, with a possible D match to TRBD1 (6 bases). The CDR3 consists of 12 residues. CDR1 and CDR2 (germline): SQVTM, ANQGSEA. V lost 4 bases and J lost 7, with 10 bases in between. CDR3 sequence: CSVAGVGGELFF. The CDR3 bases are TGCAGCGTTGCAGGGGTGGGCGGGGAGCTGTTTTTT.

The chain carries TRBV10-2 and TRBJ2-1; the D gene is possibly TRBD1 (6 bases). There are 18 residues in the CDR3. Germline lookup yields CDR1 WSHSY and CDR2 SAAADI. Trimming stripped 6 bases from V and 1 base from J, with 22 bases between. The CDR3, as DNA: TGCGCCAGCAGCGGGACACCCGTCATGGAGCCTTCCTACAATGAGCAGTTCTTC. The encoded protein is CASSGTPVMEPSYNEQFF.

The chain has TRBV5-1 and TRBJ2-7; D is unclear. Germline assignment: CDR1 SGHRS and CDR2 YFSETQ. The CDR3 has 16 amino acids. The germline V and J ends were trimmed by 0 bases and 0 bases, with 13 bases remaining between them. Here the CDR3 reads CASSLGAASPSYEQYF. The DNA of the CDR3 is TGCGCCAGCAGCTTGGGGGCCGCCAGCCCCTCCTACGAGCAGTACTTC.

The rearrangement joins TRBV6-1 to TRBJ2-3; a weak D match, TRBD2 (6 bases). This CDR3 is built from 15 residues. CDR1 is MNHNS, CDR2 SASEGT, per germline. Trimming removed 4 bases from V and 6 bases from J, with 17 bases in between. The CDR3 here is CASSASGLGEDTQYF. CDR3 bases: TGTGCCAGCAGTGCAAGCGGGTTGGGAGAGGATACGCAGTATTTT.

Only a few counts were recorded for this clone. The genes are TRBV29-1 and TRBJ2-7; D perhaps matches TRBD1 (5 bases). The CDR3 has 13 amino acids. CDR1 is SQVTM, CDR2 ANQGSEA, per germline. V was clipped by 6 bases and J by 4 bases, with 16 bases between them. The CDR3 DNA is TGCAGCGTGCGAAAAACCCAGGGTTACGAGCAGTACTTC. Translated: CSVRKTQGYEQYF.

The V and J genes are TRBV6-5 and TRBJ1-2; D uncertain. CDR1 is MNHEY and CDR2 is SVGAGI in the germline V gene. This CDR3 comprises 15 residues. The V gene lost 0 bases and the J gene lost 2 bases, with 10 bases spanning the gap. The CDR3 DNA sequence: TGTGCCAGCAGTTACTCGACTGGAGGAAACTATGGCTACACCTTC. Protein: CASSYSTGGNYGYTF.

CDR3: CASSPEGGRLGYTF. For the CDR3, the DNA is TGTGCCAGCAGCCCGGAGGGGGGGCGTCTTGGCTACACCTTC. The chain is built from TRBV7-6 and TRBJ1-2; maybe TRBD1 (6 bases). The CDR3 sequence is 14 residues long. Trimming stripped 5 bases from V and 7 bases from J, with 17 bases between. Germline CDR1 is SGHVS and CDR2 is FNYEAQ.

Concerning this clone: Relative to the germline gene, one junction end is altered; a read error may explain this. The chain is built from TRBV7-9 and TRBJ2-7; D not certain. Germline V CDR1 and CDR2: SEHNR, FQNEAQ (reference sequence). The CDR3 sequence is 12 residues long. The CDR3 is CAGSFRYYEQYF. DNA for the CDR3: TGTGCCGGCAGCTTTCGATACTACGAGCAGTACTTC.

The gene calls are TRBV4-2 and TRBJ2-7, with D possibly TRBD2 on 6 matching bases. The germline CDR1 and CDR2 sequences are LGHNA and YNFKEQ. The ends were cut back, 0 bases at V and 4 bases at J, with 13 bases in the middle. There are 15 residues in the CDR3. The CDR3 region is CASSQDQSAGYEQYF. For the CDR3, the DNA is TGTGCCAGCAGCCAAGATCAAAGTGCGGGGTACGAGCAGTACTTC.

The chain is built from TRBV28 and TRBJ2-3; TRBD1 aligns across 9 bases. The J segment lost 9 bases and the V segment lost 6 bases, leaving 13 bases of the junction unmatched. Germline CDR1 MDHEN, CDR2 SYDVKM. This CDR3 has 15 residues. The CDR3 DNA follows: TGTGCCAGCAGATCTGACAGGGGGACACAGATAACGCAGTATTTT. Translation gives CASRSDRGTQITQYF.

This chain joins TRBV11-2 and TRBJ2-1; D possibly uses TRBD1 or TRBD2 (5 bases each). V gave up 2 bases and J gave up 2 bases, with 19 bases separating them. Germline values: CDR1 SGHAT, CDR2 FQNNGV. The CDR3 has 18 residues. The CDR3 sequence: CASSLNFPTADPYNEQFF. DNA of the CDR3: TGTGCCAGCAGCTTAAACTTCCCGACAGCGGACCCCTACAATGAGCAGTTCTTC.

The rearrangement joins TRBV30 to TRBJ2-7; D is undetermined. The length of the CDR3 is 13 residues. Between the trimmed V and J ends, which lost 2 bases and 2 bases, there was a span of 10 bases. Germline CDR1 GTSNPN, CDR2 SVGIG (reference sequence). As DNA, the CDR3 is TGTGCCTGGAGTTTCAGCGATACCTACGAGCAGTACTTC. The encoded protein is CAWSFSDTYEQYF.

The CDR3 is CASSLLPAQGYEISYEQYF. The CDR3 DNA reads as TGCGCCAGCAGCTTGCTGCCAGCTCAAGGGTACGAAATCTCCTACGAGCAGTACTTC. The chain carries TRBV5-1 and TRBJ2-7; no reliable D call. This CDR3 has 19 amino acids. Germline V gene data show CDR1 as SGHRS and CDR2 as YFSETQ. The ends were cut back, 1 base at V and 0 bases at J, with 23 bases in the middle.

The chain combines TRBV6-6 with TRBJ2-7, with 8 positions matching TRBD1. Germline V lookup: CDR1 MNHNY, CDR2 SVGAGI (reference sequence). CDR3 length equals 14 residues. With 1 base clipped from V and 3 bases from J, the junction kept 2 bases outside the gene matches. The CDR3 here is CASSYLGQDYEQYF. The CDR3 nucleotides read TGTGCCAGCAGTTACTTGGGACAGGACTACGAGCAGTACTTC.

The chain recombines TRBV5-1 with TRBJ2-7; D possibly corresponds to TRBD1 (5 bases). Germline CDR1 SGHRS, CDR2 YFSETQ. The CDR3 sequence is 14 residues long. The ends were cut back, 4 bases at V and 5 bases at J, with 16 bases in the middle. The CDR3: CASSHRSPGNEQYF. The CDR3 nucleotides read TGCGCCAGCAGCCACAGGAGCCCTGGAAACGAGCAGTACTTC.

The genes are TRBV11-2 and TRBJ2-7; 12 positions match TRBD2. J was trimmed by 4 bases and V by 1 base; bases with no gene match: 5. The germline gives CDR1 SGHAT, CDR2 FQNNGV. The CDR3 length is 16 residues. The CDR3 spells CASSLGTSGTLYEQYF. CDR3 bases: TGTGCCAGCAGCTTAGGGACTAGCGGGACCCTGTACGAGCAGTACTTC. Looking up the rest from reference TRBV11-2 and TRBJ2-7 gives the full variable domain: EAGVAQSPRYKIIEKRQSVAFWCNPISGHATLYWYQQILGQGPKLLIQFQNNGVVDDSQLPKDRFSAERLKGVDSTLKIQPAKLEDSAVYLCASSLGTSGTLYEQYFGPGTRLTVT.

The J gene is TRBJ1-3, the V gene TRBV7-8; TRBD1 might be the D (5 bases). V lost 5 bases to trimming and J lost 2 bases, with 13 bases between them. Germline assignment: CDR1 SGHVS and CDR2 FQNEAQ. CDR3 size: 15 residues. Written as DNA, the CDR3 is TGTGCCAGCAGCCGTGAAGGGGTGGCTGGAAACACCATATATTTT. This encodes CASSREGVAGNTIYF.

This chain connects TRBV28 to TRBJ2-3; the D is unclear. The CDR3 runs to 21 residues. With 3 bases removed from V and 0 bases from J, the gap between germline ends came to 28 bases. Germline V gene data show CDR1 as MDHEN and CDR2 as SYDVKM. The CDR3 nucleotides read TGTGCCAGCAGTTTTTCCTTCCTCACCCACCGAATTAGTTCTAGCACAGATACGCAGTATTTT. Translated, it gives CASSFSFLTHRISSSTDTQYF.

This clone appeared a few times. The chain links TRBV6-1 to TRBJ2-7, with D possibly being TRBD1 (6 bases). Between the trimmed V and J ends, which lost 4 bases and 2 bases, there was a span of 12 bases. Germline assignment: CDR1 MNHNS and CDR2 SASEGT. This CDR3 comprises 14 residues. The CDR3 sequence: CASSAWTVTYEQYF. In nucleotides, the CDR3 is TGTGCCAGCAGTGCCTGGACAGTAACCTACGAGCAGTACTTC.

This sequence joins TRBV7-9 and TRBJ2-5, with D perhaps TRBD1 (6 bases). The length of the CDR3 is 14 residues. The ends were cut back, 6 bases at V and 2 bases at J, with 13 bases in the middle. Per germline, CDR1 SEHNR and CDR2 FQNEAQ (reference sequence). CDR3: CASRVGGSQETQYF. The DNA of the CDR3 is TGTGCCAGCAGGGTAGGGGGTTCGCAAGAGACCCAGTACTTC.

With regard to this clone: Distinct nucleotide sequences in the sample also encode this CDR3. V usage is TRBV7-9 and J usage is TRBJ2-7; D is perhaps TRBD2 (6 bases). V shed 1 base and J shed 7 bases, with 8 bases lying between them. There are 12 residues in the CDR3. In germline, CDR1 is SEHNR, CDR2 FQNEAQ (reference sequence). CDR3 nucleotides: TGTGCCAGCAGCTTAGGTGGGGGGGAGCAGTACTTC. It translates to CASSLGGGEQYF.